Below are 19 T cell receptor beta chains sequenced from a single sample in a study of blood T cell repertoires in COVID-19. Repertoires were generated with immunoSEQ multiplex PCR, while TCRdb's copy carries only in-frame clones and drops some. The sample has about 150,000 clones, approximately 85% seen once; the top ten hold around 7%. The sequenced sample was peripheral blood. The receptors stem from an elderly man with COVID-19, enrolled during active disease.

The rearrangement joins TRBV7-6 to TRBJ2-5; 12 bases fit TRBD2. Germline loops: CDR1 SGHVS, CDR2 FNYEAQ. Germline trimming cut 4 bases from V and 2 bases from J; bases unmatched to any gene: 11. This CDR3 has 18 amino acids. Here the CDR3 DNA reads TGTGCCAGCAGCTCGAGACTAGCGGGGGCGAGGAGACAAGAGACCCAGTACTTC. It specifies CASSSRLAGARRQETQYF.

The chain joins TRBV9 to TRBJ1-5, with 10 bases fitting TRBD1. V was pared by 3 bases and J by 5 bases, with 2 bases of the junction left unmatched. CDR3 length equals 14 residues. Germline CDR1 reads SGDLS; CDR2 reads YYNGEE. The CDR3 nucleotides are TGTGCCAGCAGCGCGGGACAGGGGTATCAGCCCCAGCATTTT. Amino acid sequence: CASSAGQGYQPQHF.

The rearrangement joins TRBV6-5 to TRBJ2-7, with a possible D match to TRBD1 (6 bases). Germline V gene data show CDR1 as MNHEY and CDR2 as SVGAGI. The CDR3 is 16 residues long. V lost 2 bases, J lost 0 bases, and 14 bases lay in between. Here the CDR3 reads CASSYPSTGNSYEQYF. CDR3 nucleotides: TGTGCCAGCAGTTACCCCTCGACAGGCAACTCCTACGAGCAGTACTTC.

The chain joins TRBV5-1 to TRBJ2-1; TRBD1 matches at 8 bases. CDR1 and CDR2 (germline): SGHRS, YFSETQ. Trimming removed 2 bases from V and 1 base from J; junction bases left unmatched: 5. This CDR3 spans 16 amino acids. This chain's CDR3 is CASSFGQGLSYNEQFF. Here the CDR3 DNA reads TGCGCCAGCAGCTTCGGACAGGGCCTATCCTACAATGAGCAGTTCTTC.

The chain recombines TRBV4-3 with TRBJ1-1; D not resolved. There are 15 residues in the CDR3. Germline assignment: CDR1 LGHNA and CDR2 YSLEER. The V and J ends lost 1 base and 0 bases respectively, with 9 bases between them. The CDR3 region has the DNA TGCGCCAGCAGCCAAGGGGGAGCAGTGAACACTGAAGCTTTCTTT. This sequence encodes CASSQGGAVNTEAFF.

The V gene is TRBV7-6, the J gene TRBJ1-4; 8 bases align to TRBD1. The CDR3 has 14 amino acids. Germline CDR1 is SGHVS and CDR2 is FNYEAQ. V lost 5 bases, J lost 8 bases, and 7 bases stayed unmatched. This chain's CDR3 is CASSRGQGNEKLFF. The CDR3 nucleotides read TGTGCCAGCAGCCGCGGACAGGGTAACGAAAAACTGTTTTTT.

V usage is TRBV14 and J usage is TRBJ2-1, with 11 nucleotides matching TRBD1. The V gene end was trimmed by 1 base and the J gene end by 12 bases; junction bases not matched to a gene: 2. The CDR3 covers 13 residues. Germline V gives CDR1 SGHDN, CDR2 FVKESK. Here the CDR3 DNA reads TGTGCCAGCAGCCAAGCCGGGACAGGGGGGCAGTTCTTC. Translated: CASSQAGTGGQFF.

A single count supports this clone. This chain links TRBV5-1 with TRBJ2-2; TRBD2 matches at 9 bases. Germline assignment: CDR1 SGHRS and CDR2 YFSETQ. Unmatched junction bases numbered 9, after V lost 3 bases and J lost 0 bases. The CDR3 extends over 18 amino acids. This CDR3 reads CASSSASGAFANTGELFF. The CDR3 DNA reads as TGCGCCAGCAGCTCGGCTAGCGGGGCTTTCGCGAACACCGGGGAGCTGTTTTTT.

This clone was detected only a few times. The V and J genes are TRBV5-1 and TRBJ1-1, with a possible D match to TRBD1 (5 bases). This CDR3 comprises 16 residues. Trimming cost V 1 base and J 0 bases, with 13 bases left between them. CDR1 is SGHRS, CDR2 YFSETQ, per germline. CDR3 in DNA: TGCGCCAGCAGCTTGAAGGGGATTCACATGAACACTGAAGCTTTCTTT. As protein: CASSLKGIHMNTEAFF.

This chain uses TRBV2 with TRBJ1-1; 7 bases match TRBD1. Germline V gene data show CDR1 as SNHLY and CDR2 as FYNNEI. This CDR3 spans 13 amino acids. The trim removed 5 bases at V and 2 bases at J, leaving 2 bases unmatched. CDR3: CASSRGRNTEAFF. DNA of the CDR3: TGTGCCAGCAGTAGGGGGCGAAACACTGAAGCTTTCTTT.

The V call is TRBV9, the J call TRBJ1-2; D is ambiguous. Germline CDR1 is SGDLS and CDR2 is YYNGEE. This CDR3 has 14 amino acids. The V and J ends lost 3 bases and 4 bases respectively, with 13 bases between them. The CDR3 region has the DNA TGTGCCAGCAGCGGGGAGCCGGTCTTCTATGGCTACACCTTC. Its translation is CASSGEPVFYGYTF.

CDR3 sequence (DNA): TGTGCCAGCAGCCTTCAGGGGGCTATCGCTTCACCCCTCCACTTT. It is translated as CASSLQGAIASPLHF. The chain couples TRBV6-5 to TRBJ1-6; 8 bases map to TRBD1. The CDR3 is made up of 15 amino acids. Trimming removed 6 bases from V and 9 bases from J; junction bases left unmatched: 10. Germline-derived CDR1 and CDR2 are MNHEY and SVGAGI.

The rearrangement joins TRBV3-1 (or the pseudogene TRBV3-2) to TRBJ1-2; D possibly corresponds to TRBD1 (5 bases). The ends were cut back, 0 bases at V and 4 bases at J, with 15 bases in the middle. This CDR3 comprises 16 residues. CDR1 is LGHDT, CDR2 YNNKEL, per germline (reference sequence). The DNA for the CDR3 is TGTGCCAGCAGCCAAGATGCGACAGCTAAGACCTATGGCTACACCTTC. The encoded protein is CASSQDATAKTYGYTF.

The chain joins TRBV21-1 to TRBJ1-2; the D segment call TRBD1 is taken from the table without a DNA check. TRBV21-1 is a recognized pseudogene. The CDR3 contains 18 residues. In DNA, the CDR3 is TGTGCCAGCAGCAAACGGGGGGACAGGGGGTTGATAGAGAATGGCTACACCTTC. Translating gives CASSKRGDRGLIENGYTF.

The V and J genes are TRBV10-3 and TRBJ1-4, with a tentative D call TRBD1 (5 bases). The CDR3 loop spans 13 amino acids. Trimming removed 4 bases from V and 6 bases from J, with 9 bases in between. Germline V gives CDR1 ENHRY, CDR2 SYGVKD. This CDR3 is CAISAREDEKLFF. The CDR3 bases are TGTGCCATCAGTGCCAGGGAGGATGAAAAACTGTTTTTT.

The chain has TRBV10-3 and TRBJ2-7; 7 bases map to TRBD1. The V and J ends lost 4 bases and 4 bases, in that order; junction bases with no gene match: 10. This CDR3 comprises 15 residues. The germline V gene has CDR1 ENHRY and CDR2 SYGVKD. This CDR3 is CAISGTGTATYEQYF. CDR3 DNA: TGTGCCATCAGTGGAACCGGGACAGCCACGTACGAGCAGTACTTC.

CDR3 nucleotides: TGTGCCAGCAGCTTAGGGCGGGGGGGATCCAATGAGCAGTTCTTC. Encoded protein: CASSLGRGGSNEQFF. V is TRBV7-2 and J is TRBJ2-1; 9 bases line up with TRBD2. The CDR3 runs to 15 residues. Germline values: CDR1 SGHTA, CDR2 FQGNSA. With 1 base clipped from V and 6 bases from J, the junction kept 4 bases outside the gene matches.

The V gene is TRBV5-1, the J gene TRBJ1-1; 9 bases match TRBD1. Germline-derived CDR1 and CDR2 are SGHRS and YFSETQ. Germline trimming cut 5 bases from V and 1 base from J; bases unmatched to any gene: 12. There are 17 residues in the CDR3. In nucleotides, the CDR3 is TGCGCCAGCAGTCCAATACAGGGGGCGTGGGGGAACACTGAAGCTTTCTTT. It translates to CASSPIQGAWGNTEAFF.

The chain carries TRBV10-3 and TRBJ1-2, with D maybe TRBD1 (5 bases). This CDR3 spans 15 amino acids. V was cut by 7 bases and J by 5 bases, with 20 bases left in between. In germline, CDR1 is ENHRY, CDR2 SYGVKD. DNA of the CDR3: TGTGCCATCACCCCGGCGGGAGCCGGGGGGTATGGCTACACCTTC. It translates to CAITPAGAGGYGYTF.